Following are 8 T cell receptor beta chains from one sample sequenced in a study of vaccination effects on CD4 cells after COVID-19. Repertoires were generated with immunoSEQ multiplex PCR, while TCRdb's copy carries only in-frame clones and drops some. The sample consists of 65,000 to 70,000 clones, 76% of them appearing once. Under the ViraFEST assay, PBMC were stimulated with viral peptide pools so that antigen-specific CD4+ T cells expanded. Sequencing was performed afterwards. Subsequent to a culture period of around eleven days, CD4+ T cells were isolated. Participants received two doses of either the BNT162b2 or mRNA-1273 vaccine. No antigen is known for these receptors. The sequencing used CD4+ T cells from PBMCs cultured with HCoV-OC43 spike peptides, collected after COVID-19 vaccination. Documented subset: HCoV-OC43 spike overlapping peptide pool stimulation. The receptors were sampled from a human donor who received a COVID-19 vaccine.

This chain's CDR3 is CASSWTGTSGANVLTF. CDR3 bases: TGTGCCAGCTCGTGGACAGGGACCTCTGGGGCCAACGTCCTGACTTTC. This chain links TRBV18 with TRBJ2-6; 8 bases match TRBD1. This CDR3 is 16 amino acids long. V gave up 6 bases and J gave up 0 bases; unmatched junction bases: 4. Germline-derived CDR1 and CDR2 are KGHSH and LQKENI.

This rearrangement joins TRBV9 to TRBJ2-2; D ambiguous. Germline V lookup: CDR1 SGDLS, CDR2 YYNGEE. With 1 base removed from V and 2 bases from J, the gap between germline ends came to 12 bases. The CDR3 covers 16 residues. Here the CDR3 reads CASSVNLDLNTGELFF. In DNA, the CDR3 is TGTGCCAGCAGCGTAAATCTGGACCTTAACACCGGGGAGCTGTTTTTT.

This clone has a single count. This sequence joins TRBV5-4 and TRBJ1-2; 7 bases align to TRBD1. V lost 6 bases, J lost 3 bases, and 11 bases stayed unmatched. The V gene's germline CDR1 is SGHNT and CDR2 YYREEE (reference sequence). The CDR3 spans 15 residues. CDR3 residues: CASTPSGTVDYGYTF. CDR3 nucleotide sequence: TGTGCCAGCACCCCCTCTGGGACAGTGGACTATGGCTACACCTTC.

The V gene is TRBV15, the J gene TRBJ1-1; 8 positions match TRBD1. The CDR3 contains 14 residues. Germline assignment: CDR1 LNHNV and CDR2 YYDKDF (reference sequence). The J segment lost 6 bases and the V segment lost 8 bases, leaving 11 bases of the junction unmatched. The CDR3 loop reads CATSLYAGGPEAFF. The CDR3 nucleotides read TGTGCCACCTCATTATATGCAGGGGGCCCTGAAGCTTTCTTT.

In this sample, this clone turned up a few times. This chain uses TRBV7-2 with TRBJ2-2; D is unclear. CDR1 SGHTA and CDR2 FQGNSA come from the germline V gene. The CDR3 totals 11 residues. The V end was cut by 0 bases, the J end by 7 bases, with 0 bases between. CDR3 sequence (DNA): TGTGCCAGCAGCTTAGCCGGGGAGCTGTTTTTT. Its protein product is CASSLAGELFF.

The V gene is TRBV30, the J gene TRBJ1-2; maybe TRBD1 (6 bases). Germline loops: CDR1 GTSNPN, CDR2 SVGIG (reference sequence). The CDR3 has 17 residues. V lost 2 bases and J lost 3, with 22 bases in between. In nucleotides, the CDR3 is TGTGCCTGGAGTCCCCGTTTCGGGGGGGCGCGGGACTATGGCTACACCTTC. As protein: CAWSPRFGGARDYGYTF. The whole variable domain, filled in from reference TRBV30 and TRBJ1-2, reads SQTIHQWPATLVQPVGSPLSLECTVEGTSNPNLYWYRQAAGRGLQLLFYSVGIGQISSEVPQNLSASRPQDRQFILSSKKLLLSDSGFYLCAWSPRFGGARDYGYTFGSGTRLTVV.

This clone has more than one count but fewer than ten. The chain uses TRBV24-1 and TRBJ1-2, with D uncertain. The ends were cut back, 4 bases at V and 8 bases at J, with 13 bases in the middle. Germline V gives CDR1 KGHDR, CDR2 SFDVKD. The CDR3 is 13 residues long. The CDR3 spells CATSDRGSSGYTF. The CDR3, as DNA: TGTGCCACCAGTGACCGTGGCTCGTCAGGCTACACCTTC.

This sequence joins TRBV6-1 and TRBJ1-5; D not resolved. In germline, CDR1 is MNHNS, CDR2 SASEGT. The CDR3 sequence is 12 residues long. V lost 2 bases to trimming and J lost 6 bases, with 5 bases between them. The CDR3 bases are TGTGCCAGCAGTGAACAAGTTCAGCCCCAGCATTTT. Translating it yields CASSEQVQPQHF.